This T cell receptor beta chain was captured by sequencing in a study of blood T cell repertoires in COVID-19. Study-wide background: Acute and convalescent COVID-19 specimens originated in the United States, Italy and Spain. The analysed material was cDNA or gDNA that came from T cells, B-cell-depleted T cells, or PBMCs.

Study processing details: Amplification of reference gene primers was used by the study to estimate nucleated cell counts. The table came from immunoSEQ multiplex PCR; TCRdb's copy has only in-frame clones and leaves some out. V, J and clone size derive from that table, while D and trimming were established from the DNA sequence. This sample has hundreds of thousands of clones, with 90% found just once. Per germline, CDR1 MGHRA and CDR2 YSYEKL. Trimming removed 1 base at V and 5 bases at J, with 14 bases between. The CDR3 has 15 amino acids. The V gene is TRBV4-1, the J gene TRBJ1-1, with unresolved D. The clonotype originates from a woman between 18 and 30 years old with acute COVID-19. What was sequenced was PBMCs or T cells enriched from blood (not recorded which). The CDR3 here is CASSQVSGGGTEAFF. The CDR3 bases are TGCGCCAGCAGCCAAGTGTCTGGCGGCGGAACTGAAGCTTTCTTT.